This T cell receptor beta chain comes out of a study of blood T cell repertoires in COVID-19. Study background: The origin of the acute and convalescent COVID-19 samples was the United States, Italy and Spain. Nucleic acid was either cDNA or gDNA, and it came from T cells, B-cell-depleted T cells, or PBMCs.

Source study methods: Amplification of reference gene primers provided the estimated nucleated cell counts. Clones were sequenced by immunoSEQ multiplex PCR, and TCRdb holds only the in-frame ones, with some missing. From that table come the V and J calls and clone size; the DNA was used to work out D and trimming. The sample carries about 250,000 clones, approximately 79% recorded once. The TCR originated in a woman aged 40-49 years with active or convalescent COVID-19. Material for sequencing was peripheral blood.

CDR3 sequence: CASSIGPGGFTGELFF. CDR3 nucleotide sequence: TGTGCCAGTAGTATAGGACCAGGGGGCTTCACCGGGGAGCTGTTTTTT. V usage is TRBV19 and J usage is TRBJ2-2, with 8 bases identical to TRBD1. The germline V gene encodes CDR1 LNHDA and CDR2 SQIVND (reference sequence). The CDR3 is 16 amino acids. After removal of 1 base from V and 4 bases from J, the junction contained 5 bases not matched to a gene.